This T cell receptor beta chain was identified during a study of T-cell reconstitution after alpha-beta-depleted transplantation in children. Study-wide results and limits: The origin of alpha-beta T cells about two months after transplant was reportedly several hundred expanded graft clones.

This CDR3 has 13 amino acids. Trimming removed 8 bases from V and 8 bases from J; junction bases left unmatched: 6. With regard to this clonotype: Antigen: not known. A clone one base away is much larger, so this may be a read error.

Preparation of the TCRbeta library was carried out with unique molecular identifiers. TCRdb redid the calling of the PCR reads with MiXCR, one entry per CDR3 protein. The sample records 200,000 or so distinct CDR3 sequences, approximately 6% being singletons. This specimen consisted of PBMCs, obtained before TCRalphabeta/CD19-depleted stem cell transplant. This chain uses TRBV12-3 or TRBV12-4 with TRBJ2-4, with 10 bases aligning to TRBD2. The clonotype originates from a girl under two years old with combined immunodeficiency, due to receive a stem cell transplant. CDR3 DNA sequence: TGTGCCAGCCGCGTAGCGGGGGGCTACATTCAGTACTTC. Translating gives CASRVAGGYIQYF.